A selection of T cell receptor beta chains follows, all from one sample in a study of cytomegalovirus exposure and HLA in healthy donors. This table comes from immunoSEQ multiplex PCR, and its TCRdb copy is limited to in-frame clones, with some not included. The sample contains about 140,000 clones, approximately 82% of which appear only once. Sequenced sample: PBMCs. Receptors were obtained from a man aged 25 to 40 in good health and CMV-seropositive. Both conserved end residues are part of each CDR3. The order of the fields is clone size, V gene, J gene, D gene, CDR3 protein, CDR3 DNA. D genes are given only for firm matches. Size tells how often a clone was seen (once, few, many) or the class of an expanded clone, and some rows leave it out.

clone size: -
V gene: TRBV6-5
J gene: TRBJ2-1
D gene: -
CDR3 protein: CASRTPRGYNEQFF
CDR3 DNA: TGTGCCAGCAGGACCCCTCGGGGCTACAATGAGCAGTTCTTC

clone size: -
V gene: TRBV9
J gene: TRBJ2-5
D gene: TRBD2
CDR3 protein: CASSVDGTSETQYF
CDR3 DNA: TGTGCCAGCAGCGTAGACGGGACTAGTGAGACCCAGTACTTC

clone size: -
V gene: TRBV5-1
J gene: TRBJ1-2
D gene: -
CDR3 protein: CASSSDWRYGYTF
CDR3 DNA: TGCGCCAGCAGTTCGGACTGGAGATATGGCTACACCTTC

clone size: -
V gene: TRBV23-1
J gene: TRBJ2-2
D gene: -
CDR3 protein: CASSPLKAGNTGELFF
CDR3 DNA: TGCGCCAGCAGTCCCCTGAAGGCGGGGAACACCGGGGAGCTGTTTTTT

clone size: -
V gene: TRBV27
J gene: TRBJ1-5
D gene: -
CDR3 protein: CASSFSGGGNQPQHF
CDR3 DNA: TGTGCCAGCAGTTTTTCGGGGGGCGGCAATCAGCCCCAGCATTTT

clone size: -
V gene: TRBV28
J gene: TRBJ2-7
D gene: TRBD1
CDR3 protein: CASRGTGRAPYEQYF
CDR3 DNA: TGTGCCAGCAGGGGGACAGGGAGAGCGCCCTACGAGCAGTACTTC

clone size: -
V gene: TRBV5-4
J gene: TRBJ2-5
D gene: TRBD1
CDR3 protein: CASSPGGQGPQFEYF
CDR3 DNA: TGTGCCAGCAGCCCTGGGGGACAGGGGCCACAATTTGAGTACTTC

clone size: -
V gene: TRBV7-3
J gene: TRBJ2-3
D gene: -
CDR3 protein: CASSLGLTGPDTQYF
CDR3 DNA: TGTGCCAGCAGCTTAGGTCTCACAGGCCCAGATACGCAGTATTTT

clone size: -
V gene: TRBV9
J gene: TRBJ2-1
D gene: -
CDR3 protein: CASSVVGTANEQFF
CDR3 DNA: TGTGCCAGCAGCGTAGTCGGGACTGCCAATGAGCAGTTCTTC

clone size: once
V gene: TRBV19
J gene: TRBJ2-3
D gene: -
CDR3 protein: CASSIARVDTQYF
CDR3 DNA: TGTGCCAGTAGTATCGCCCGGGTAGATACGCAGTATTTT

clone size: -
V gene: TRBV19
J gene: TRBJ1-1
D gene: TRBD1
CDR3 protein: CASSMGQGVRSTEAFF
CDR3 DNA: TGTGCCAGTAGTATGGGGCAGGGGGTACGGAGCACTGAAGCTTTCTTT

clone size: -
V gene: TRBV27
J gene: TRBJ2-1
D gene: -
CDR3 protein: CASSFSRGYNEQFF
CDR3 DNA: TGTGCCAGCAGTTTTTCTAGGGGGTACAATGAGCAGTTCTTC

clone size: -
V gene: TRBV28
J gene: TRBJ2-3
D gene: -
CDR3 protein: CASTNTDTRLQYF
CDR3 DNA: TGTGCCAGCACCAATACCGACACACGATTGCAGTATTTT

clone size: -
V gene: TRBV5-6
J gene: TRBJ1-2
D gene: -
CDR3 protein: CASSSGLYGYTF
CDR3 DNA: TGTGCCAGCAGCTCAGGGCTGTATGGCTACACCTTC

clone size: -
V gene: TRBV25-1
J gene: TRBJ2-1
D gene: -
CDR3 protein: CASSETLSSYNEQFF
CDR3 DNA: TGTGCCAGCAGTGAAACTCTTAGCTCCTACAATGAGCAGTTCTTC

clone size: -
V gene: TRBV10-3
J gene: TRBJ1-1
D gene: -
CDR3 protein: CAIARSVTEAFF
CDR3 DNA: TGTGCCATCGCTCGATCGGTGACTGAAGCTTTCTTT

clone size: -
V gene: TRBV10-3
J gene: TRBJ1-2
D gene: -
CDR3 protein: CAISEQGGNYGYTF
CDR3 DNA: TGTGCCATCAGTGAACAGGGCGGAAACTATGGCTACACCTTC

clone size: once
V gene: TRBV28
J gene: TRBJ2-7
D gene: -
CDR3 protein: CASSSLPYEQYF
CDR3 DNA: TGTGCCAGCAGTTCTCTCCCCTACGAGCAGTACTTC

clone size: -
V gene: TRBV4-1
J gene: TRBJ1-6
D gene: -
CDR3 protein: CASSQLADMSYNSPLHF
CDR3 DNA: TGCGCCAGCAGCCAATTAGCGGACATGTCCTATAATTCACCCCTCCACTTT

clone size: few
V gene: TRBV6-5
J gene: TRBJ2-1
D gene: -
CDR3 protein: CASSYSGRGYNEQFF
CDR3 DNA: TGTGCCAGCAGTTACTCGGGAAGGGGCTACAATGAGCAGTTCTTC

clone size: -
V gene: TRBV5-1
J gene: TRBJ2-1
D gene: -
CDR3 protein: CASSSVGGPYEQFF
CDR3 DNA: TGCGCCAGCAGCTCCGTGGGGGGGCCCTATGAGCAGTTCTTC

clone size: -
V gene: TRBV28
J gene: TRBJ2-7
D gene: TRBD2
CDR3 protein: CASSFRAGASYEQYF
CDR3 DNA: TGTGCCAGCAGTTTCAGAGCGGGAGCATCCTACGAGCAGTACTTC

clone size: -
V gene: TRBV7-9
J gene: TRBJ1-5
D gene: -
CDR3 protein: CASSLGRVEDQPQHF
CDR3 DNA: TGTGCCAGCAGCTTGGGCAGGGTTGAGGATCAGCCCCAGCATTTT

clone size: -
V gene: TRBV19
J gene: TRBJ1-1
D gene: TRBD1
CDR3 protein: CASSQGRNTEAFF
CDR3 DNA: TGTGCCAGTTCACAGGGGAGGAACACTGAAGCTTTCTTT

clone size: -
V gene: TRBV19
J gene: TRBJ2-4
D gene: -
CDR3 protein: CASSPRSGGPENIQYF
CDR3 DNA: TGTGCCAGTAGTCCAAGGAGTGGGGGCCCCGAAAACATTCAGTACTTC

clone size: few
V gene: TRBV10-1
J gene: TRBJ2-7
D gene: TRBD2
CDR3 protein: CASSEGRGSSYEQYF
CDR3 DNA: TGCGCCAGCAGTGAGGGGCGGGGGAGCTCCTACGAGCAGTACTTC

clone size: -
V gene: TRBV5-4
J gene: TRBJ2-1
D gene: -
CDR3 protein: CASSLRPSGNNEQFF
CDR3 DNA: TGTGCCAGCAGCTTGCGGCCATCAGGTAACAATGAGCAGTTCTTC

clone size: -
V gene: TRBV7-9
J gene: TRBJ2-6
D gene: TRBD1
CDR3 protein: CASNLGAGGLGANVLTF
CDR3 DNA: TGTGCCAGCAACTTGGGGGCAGGGGGTCTGGGGGCCAACGTCCTGACTTTC

clone size: -
V gene: TRBV6-1
J gene: TRBJ1-5
D gene: TRBD1
CDR3 protein: CASSEAFGQGIYNQPQHF
CDR3 DNA: TGTGCCAGCAGTGAAGCTTTCGGACAGGGTATTTACAATCAGCCCCAGCATTTT

clone size: once
V gene: TRBV28
J gene: TRBJ1-1
D gene: TRBD1
CDR3 protein: CASSGAGTGMRTEAFF
CDR3 DNA: TGTGCCAGCAGTGGAGCCGGGACAGGGATGAGGACTGAAGCTTTCTTT

clone size: once
V gene: TRBV5-6
J gene: TRBJ1-5
D gene: -
CDR3 protein: CASSLSGSDQPQHF
CDR3 DNA: TGTGCCAGCAGCTTGTCTGGGAGTGATCAGCCCCAGCATTTT

clone size: -
V gene: TRBV4-1
J gene: TRBJ2-5
D gene: TRBD2
CDR3 protein: CASSQESSGGPQETQYF
CDR3 DNA: TGCGCCAGCAGCCAAGAGTCTAGCGGGGGGCCTCAAGAGACCCAGTACTTC

clone size: -
V gene: TRBV4-1
J gene: TRBJ2-3
D gene: -
CDR3 protein: CASSQDRGSWTDTQYF
CDR3 DNA: TGCGCCAGCAGCCAAGATCGGGGGAGTTGGACAGATACGCAGTATTTT

clone size: -
V gene: TRBV13
J gene: TRBJ2-2
D gene: TRBD2
CDR3 protein: CASSPAAGGVGELFF
CDR3 DNA: TGTGCCAGCAGCCCCGCGGCGGGAGGTGTCGGGGAGCTGTTTTTT

clone size: few
V gene: TRBV5-8
J gene: TRBJ2-6
D gene: TRBD1
CDR3 protein: CASSFLGQSGANVLTF
CDR3 DNA: TGTGCCAGCAGCTTTCTGGGACAGTCTGGGGCCAACGTCCTGACTTTC

clone size: -
V gene: TRBV5-4
J gene: TRBJ1-2
D gene: -
CDR3 protein: CASSPLENYGYTF
CDR3 DNA: TGTGCCAGCAGCCCCTTGGAGAACTATGGCTACACCTTC

clone size: -
V gene: TRBV6-1
J gene: TRBJ1-2
D gene: -
CDR3 protein: CASSEDSGIDYGYTF
CDR3 DNA: TGTGCCAGCAGTGAAGATTCAGGTATAGATTATGGCTACACCTTC

clone size: -
V gene: TRBV2
J gene: TRBJ2-2
D gene: TRBD2
CDR3 protein: CASTLGGGTGELFF
CDR3 DNA: TGTGCCAGCACCCTGGGGGGGGGAACCGGGGAGCTGTTTTTT

clone size: once
V gene: TRBV6-5
J gene: TRBJ1-1
D gene: -
CDR3 protein: CASSYSRVLNTEAFF
CDR3 DNA: TGTGCCAGCAGTTACTCCCGTGTCCTGAACACTGAAGCTTTCTTT

clone size: -
V gene: TRBV28
J gene: TRBJ2-3
D gene: TRBD2
CDR3 protein: CASSLPAGGGGTDTQYF
CDR3 DNA: TGTGCCAGCAGTCTCCCCGCGGGGGGCGGGGGCACAGATACGCAGTATTTT

clone size: -
V gene: TRBV27
J gene: TRBJ2-4
D gene: -
CDR3 protein: CASRSEGFKNIQYF
CDR3 DNA: TGTGCCAGCAGATCGGAGGGTTTCAAAAACATTCAGTACTTC

clone size: few
V gene: TRBV6-5
J gene: TRBJ2-1
D gene: -
CDR3 protein: CATAPWSNDEQFF
CDR3 DNA: TGTGCCACCGCACCTTGGAGTAACGATGAGCAGTTCTTC

clone size: -
V gene: TRBV6-5
J gene: TRBJ1-1
D gene: TRBD1
CDR3 protein: CASSTTGGETEAFF
CDR3 DNA: TGTGCCAGCAGCACGACAGGGGGTGAGACTGAAGCTTTCTTT

clone size: once
V gene: TRBV28
J gene: TRBJ2-2
D gene: -
CDR3 protein: CASSLSRGGTGELFF
CDR3 DNA: TGTGCCAGCAGTTTGTCCAGGGGTGGTACCGGGGAGCTGTTTTTT

clone size: -
V gene: TRBV18
J gene: TRBJ2-7
D gene: -
CDR3 protein: CASSPPRTGEQYF
CDR3 DNA: TGTGCCAGCTCACCCCCGCGAACAGGGGAGCAGTACTTC

clone size: -
V gene: TRBV28
J gene: TRBJ1-2
D gene: -
CDR3 protein: CASSLNYGYTF
CDR3 DNA: TGTGCCTCCTCCTTAAACTATGGCTACACCTTC

clone size: few
V gene: TRBV5-1
J gene: TRBJ1-1
D gene: -
CDR3 protein: CASSLGGALTEAFF
CDR3 DNA: TGCGCCAGCAGCTTAGGGGGGGCGCTCACTGAAGCTTTCTTT

clone size: -
V gene: TRBV27
J gene: TRBJ2-4
D gene: TRBD2
CDR3 protein: CASTRGDIQYF
CDR3 DNA: TGTGCCAGCACCCGGGGGGACATTCAGTACTTC

clone size: -
V gene: TRBV6-5
J gene: TRBJ2-3
D gene: -
CDR3 protein: CASSRGGGRSDTQYF
CDR3 DNA: TGTGCCAGCTCCCGTGGAGGGGGCAGGTCAGATACGCAGTATTTT

clone size: -
V gene: TRBV28
J gene: TRBJ2-3
D gene: TRBD2
CDR3 protein: CASSYQAGPTDTQYF
CDR3 DNA: TGTGCCAGCAGTTACCAAGCGGGACCCACAGATACGCAGTATTTT

clone size: -
V gene: TRBV6-6
J gene: TRBJ1-1
D gene: -
CDR3 protein: CASRLQKNTEAFF
CDR3 DNA: TGTGCCAGCAGATTACAGAAGAACACTGAAGCTTTCTTT

clone size: -
V gene: TRBV6-5
J gene: TRBJ2-7
D gene: -
CDR3 protein: CASRADRSEQYF
CDR3 DNA: TGTGCCAGCAGGGCCGACAGGTCAGAGCAGTACTTC

clone size: -
V gene: TRBV28
J gene: TRBJ1-1
D gene: -
CDR3 protein: CASSLRQGGWTEAFF
CDR3 DNA: TGTGCCAGCAGTTTACGGCAAGGAGGGTGGACTGAAGCTTTCTTT

clone size: -
V gene: TRBV4-1
J gene: TRBJ1-1
D gene: -
CDR3 protein: CASSHRGESEAFF
CDR3 DNA: TGCGCCAGCAGCCACAGGGGAGAGTCTGAAGCTTTCTTT

clone size: -
V gene: TRBV7-3
J gene: TRBJ2-1
D gene: TRBD2
CDR3 protein: CASSLLAGGYNEQFF
CDR3 DNA: TGTGCCAGCAGCCTACTAGCGGGGGGGTACAATGAGCAGTTCTTC

clone size: few
V gene: TRBV5-1
J gene: TRBJ2-5
D gene: -
CDR3 protein: CASSPQGGQETQYF
CDR3 DNA: TGCGCCAGCAGCCCCCAGGGGGGTCAAGAGACCCAGTACTTC

clone size: -
V gene: TRBV4-1
J gene: TRBJ2-5
D gene: -
CDR3 protein: CASSQNRDIQETQYF
CDR3 DNA: TGCGCCAGCAGCCAAAACCGGGACATACAAGAGACCCAGTACTTC

clone size: -
V gene: TRBV6-1
J gene: TRBJ2-5
D gene: -
CDR3 protein: CASSVLAGTQETQYF
CDR3 DNA: TGTGCCAGCAGTGTATTGGCGGGGACCCAAGAGACCCAGTACTTC

clone size: few
V gene: TRBV7-9
J gene: TRBJ1-3
D gene: -
CDR3 protein: CASSPPGITGNTIYF
CDR3 DNA: TGTGCCAGCAGCCCTCCGGGGATCACTGGAAACACCATATATTTT